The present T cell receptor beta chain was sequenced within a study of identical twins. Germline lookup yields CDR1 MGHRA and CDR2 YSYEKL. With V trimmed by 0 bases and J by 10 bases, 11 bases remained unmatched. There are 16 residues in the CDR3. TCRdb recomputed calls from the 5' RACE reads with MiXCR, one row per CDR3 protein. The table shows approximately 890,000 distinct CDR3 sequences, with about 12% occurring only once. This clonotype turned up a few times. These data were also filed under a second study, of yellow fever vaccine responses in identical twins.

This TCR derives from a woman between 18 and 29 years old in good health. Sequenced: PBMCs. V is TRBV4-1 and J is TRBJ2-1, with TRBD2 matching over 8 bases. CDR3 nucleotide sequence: TGCGCCAGCAGCCAAGAGGGATCTAGCGGGCACGGGGAGCAGTTCTTC. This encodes CASSQEGSSGHGEQFF.